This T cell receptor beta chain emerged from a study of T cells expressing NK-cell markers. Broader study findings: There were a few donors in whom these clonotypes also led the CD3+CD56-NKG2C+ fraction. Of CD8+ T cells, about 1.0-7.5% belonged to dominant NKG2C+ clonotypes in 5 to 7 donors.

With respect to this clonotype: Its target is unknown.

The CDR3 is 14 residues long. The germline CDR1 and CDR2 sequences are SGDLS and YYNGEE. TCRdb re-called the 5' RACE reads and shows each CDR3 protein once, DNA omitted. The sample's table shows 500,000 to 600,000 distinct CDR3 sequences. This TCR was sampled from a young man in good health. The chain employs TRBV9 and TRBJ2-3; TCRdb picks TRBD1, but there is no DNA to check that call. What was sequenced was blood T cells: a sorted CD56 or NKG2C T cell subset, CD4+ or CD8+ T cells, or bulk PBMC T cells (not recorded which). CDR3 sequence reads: CASSPDPRGDTQYF.